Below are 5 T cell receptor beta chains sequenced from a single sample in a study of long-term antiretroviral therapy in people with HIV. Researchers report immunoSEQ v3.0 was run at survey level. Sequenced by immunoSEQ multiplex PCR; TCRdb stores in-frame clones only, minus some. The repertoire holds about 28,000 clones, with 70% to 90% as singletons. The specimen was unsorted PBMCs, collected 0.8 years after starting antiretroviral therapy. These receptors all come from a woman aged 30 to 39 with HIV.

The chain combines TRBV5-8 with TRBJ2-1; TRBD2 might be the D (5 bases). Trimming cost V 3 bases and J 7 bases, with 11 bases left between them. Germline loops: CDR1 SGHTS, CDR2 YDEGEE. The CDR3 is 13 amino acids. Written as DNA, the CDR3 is TGTGCCAGCAGCTGGTTAGGCGGGAATGAGCAGTTCTTC. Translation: CASSWLGGNEQFF.

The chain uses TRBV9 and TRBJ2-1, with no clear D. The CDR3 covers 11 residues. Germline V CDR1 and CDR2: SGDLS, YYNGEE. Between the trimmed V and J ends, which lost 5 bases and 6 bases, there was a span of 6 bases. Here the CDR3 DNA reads TGTGCCAGCAGGCGAGCCAATGAGCAGTTCTTC. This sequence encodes CASRRANEQFF.

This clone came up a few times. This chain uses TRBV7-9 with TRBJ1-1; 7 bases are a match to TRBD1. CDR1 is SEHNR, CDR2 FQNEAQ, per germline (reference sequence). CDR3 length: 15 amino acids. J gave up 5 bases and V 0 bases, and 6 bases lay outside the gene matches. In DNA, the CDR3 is TGTGCCAGCAGCTTAGCAGGGTTCAGGGGGACTGAAGCTTTCTTT. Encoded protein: CASSLAGFRGTEAFF.

The CDR3 nucleotides read TGTGCCAGCCTTACTCTCGGGGGCCCAGATACGCAGTATTTT. Translated: CASLTLGGPDTQYF. The chain couples TRBV2 to TRBJ2-3; either TRBD1 or TRBD2 may supply D (6 bases each). Germline CDR1 SNHLY, CDR2 FYNNEI. This CDR3 spans 14 amino acids. V lost 8 bases to trimming and J lost 4 bases, with 16 bases between them.

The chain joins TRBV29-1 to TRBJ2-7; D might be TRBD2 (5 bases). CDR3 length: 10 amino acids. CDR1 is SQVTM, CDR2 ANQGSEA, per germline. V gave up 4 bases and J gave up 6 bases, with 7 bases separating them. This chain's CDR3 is CSVGGSEQYF. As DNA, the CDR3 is TGCAGCGTTGGCGGGTCCGAGCAGTACTTC.